This TCR beta chain was identified during a study of shared clonotypes between healthy human individuals. The donors, healthy adults who were HIV-negative, had experienced no recent acute infections or vaccinations. As regards this clone: Its matching antigen is unknown.

Study-wide findings and caveats: The study sampled only blood, and tissue repertoires likely differ.

Germline lookup yields CDR1 SNHLY and CDR2 FYNNEI. The CDR3 runs to 14 residues. V was trimmed by 2 bases and J by 5 bases, leaving 9 bases between them. Every subset's genomic DNA went evenly onto several immunoSEQ plates. In the original processing: Filtering was not the same, since immunoSEQ gave junction-only sequences without quality scores. Sequenced by immunoSEQ multiplex PCR; TCRdb stores in-frame clones only, minus some. D and trimming were read from the DNA, whereas the V and J calls and clone size are those reported in that table. Of fewer than 650,000 clones listed, less than 80% are singletons.

The sequence was collected from a middle-aged woman in good health. Some clones in this sample may be carry-over from other donors' samples. Specimen: PBMCs. The chain employs TRBV2 and TRBJ2-2; perhaps TRBD1 as D (6 bases). Written as DNA, the CDR3 is TGTGCCAGCAGTGAAACAGGGAGTACCGGGGAGCTGTTTTTT. Residues: CASSETGSTGELFF.